The 21 T cell receptor beta chains listed next were all sequenced from one sample in a study of Ad26.COV2.S vaccination and SARS-CoV-2 variants. The assay was immunoSEQ multiplex PCR, and TCRdb's table has in-frame clones only and misses some. The sample contains 450,000 to 550,000 clones, 89% of which appear only once. Treatment denoted: 15 to 20 received Ad26.COV2.S at low or high dose, single or two shots; 5 received placebo; per-sample allocation not given. Samples analyzed were those drawn on day 63 after the first vaccine or placebo injection. Material: peripheral blood, obtained in a trial of Ad26.COV2.S vaccine versus placebo. Receptors were obtained from a person aged 18-65 years who received the Ad26.COV2.S COVID-19 vaccine or a placebo.

V and J are TRBV7-8 and TRBJ2-5; 9 bases fit TRBD1. V lost 5 bases and J lost 2; bases outside the gene matches: 6. Looked up from germline, CDR1 is SGHVS and CDR2 is FQNEAQ. The CDR3 length is 15 residues. The CDR3 DNA sequence: TGTGCCAGCAGCGCCGGGACAGGGCAGCAAGAGACCCAGTACTTC. This translates into CASSAGTGQQETQYF.

V is TRBV18 and J is TRBJ2-1; 8 bases match TRBD2. The length of the CDR3 is 16 residues. The V gene end was trimmed by 0 bases and the J gene end by 5 bases; junction bases not matched to a gene: 6. Germline V gene sequence: CDR1 KGHSH, CDR2 LQKENI. The CDR3 reads CASSPPSLAAHNEQFF. DNA for the CDR3: TGTGCCAGCTCACCACCCTCACTAGCGGCCCACAATGAGCAGTTCTTC.

This chain's CDR3 is CASSLSGSPLHF. CDR3 bases: TGTGCCAGCAGCCTCAGTGGTTCACCCCTCCACTTT. The chain combines TRBV28 with TRBJ1-6, with unresolved D. The V gene's germline CDR1 is MDHEN and CDR2 SYDVKM. V was trimmed by 6 bases and J by 9 bases, leaving 9 bases between them. This CDR3 contains 12 residues.

The chain recombines TRBV24-1 with TRBJ2-3; maybe TRBD2 (6 bases). The length of the CDR3 is 14 residues. Germline V gene lookup returns CDR1 KGHDR and CDR2 SFDVKD. Trimming left V 0 bases short and J 7 bases short, with 10 bases between. The CDR3 sequence is CATSDLRDSNTQYF. CDR3 DNA: TGTGCCACCAGTGATTTGCGGGACTCGAATACGCAGTATTTT.

This chain joins TRBV6-5 and TRBJ2-1, with 10 bases lining up with TRBD2. This CDR3 has 16 amino acids. V lost 1 base to trimming and J lost 7 bases; unmatched junction nucleotides: 7. Germline V lookup: CDR1 MNHEY, CDR2 SVGAGI. CDR3 in amino acids: CASSYWASGSGNEQFF. Written as DNA, the CDR3 is TGTGCCAGCAGTTACTGGGCTAGCGGGAGTGGGAATGAGCAGTTCTTC.

The chain couples TRBV10-2 to TRBJ2-3, with D tentatively TRBD1 (5 bases). V was pared by 9 bases and J by 4 bases, with 14 bases between. The CDR3 is 13 amino acids. Germline CDR1 reads WSHSY; CDR2 reads SAAADI. CDR3: CASSGQGADTQYF. CDR3 DNA sequence: TGCGCCAGTTCCGGGCAGGGCGCAGATACGCAGTATTTT.

V and J are TRBV25-1 and TRBJ2-7; D may be TRBD1 (5 bases). Trimming removed 5 bases at V and 0 bases at J, with 11 bases between. This CDR3 spans 14 amino acids. The germline CDR1 and CDR2 sequences are MGHDK and SYGVNS. CDR3 in DNA: TGTGCCAGCAGTTCTGGACATAGCTCCTACGAGCAGTACTTC. It translates to CASSSGHSSYEQYF.

The chain couples TRBV19 to TRBJ2-5, with a tentative D call TRBD1 (7 bases). Germline V gene data show CDR1 as LNHDA and CDR2 as SQIVND (reference sequence). CDR3 length: 14 amino acids. V was trimmed by 3 bases and J by 5 bases, leaving 13 bases between them. CDR3 bases: TGTGCCAGTAGTATCAGGGGGGCCCAGGAGACCCAGTACTTC. It specifies CASSIRGAQETQYF.

V is TRBV20-1 and J is TRBJ1-4; a possible D gene is TRBD1 (5 bases). CDR1 is DFQATT and CDR2 is SNEGSKA in the germline V gene (reference sequence). This CDR3 has 11 residues. Trimming left V 3 bases short and J 17 bases short, with 16 bases between. CDR3 residues: CSASIGTLGFF. CDR3 in DNA: TGCAGTGCTAGTATCGGGACTTTGGGTTTTTTT.

The chain couples TRBV24-1 to TRBJ2-1, with a tentative D call TRBD1 (6 bases). The germline V gene has CDR1 KGHDR and CDR2 SFDVKD. The CDR3 spans 13 residues. Trimming pared 9 bases from V and 2 bases from J, leaving 10 bases between. The CDR3 here is CATQGSTYNEQFF. The CDR3 nucleotides are TGTGCCACCCAGGGGAGTACCTACAATGAGCAGTTCTTC.

This sequence joins TRBV10-3 and TRBJ2-2, with TRBD1 matching over 8 bases. Per the germline V gene, CDR1 is ENHRY and CDR2 is SYGVKD. This CDR3 spans 15 amino acids. The V and J ends lost 0 bases and 10 bases, in that order; junction bases with no gene match: 7. The CDR3 sequence is CAISESGQVRSELFF. CDR3 bases: TGTGCCATCAGTGAGTCGGGACAGGTGCGTTCGGAGCTGTTTTTT.

The J gene is TRBJ1-1, the V gene TRBV15; D perhaps matches TRBD1 (6 bases). The germline CDR1 and CDR2 sequences are LNHNV and YYDKDF (reference sequence). The CDR3 sequence is 15 residues long. Trimming stripped 0 bases from V and 7 bases from J, with 15 bases between. This chain's CDR3 is CATSRDTGFSGEAFF. The CDR3 bases are TGTGCCACCAGCAGAGATACAGGGTTTTCAGGTGAAGCTTTCTTT.

The rearrangement uses TRBV15 and TRBJ2-3; D is undetermined. Germline CDR1 reads LNHNV; CDR2 reads YYDKDF (reference sequence). CDR3 length equals 14 residues. The germline V and J ends were trimmed by 2 bases and 2 bases, with 8 bases remaining between them. CDR3 residues: CATSRNPHTDTQYF. As DNA, the CDR3 is TGTGCCACCAGCAGAAACCCCCACACAGATACGCAGTATTTT.

This clone was observed a single time. The rearrangement joins TRBV29-1 to TRBJ1-1; D remains unclear. V lost 7 bases and J lost 5, with 14 bases in between. Germline assignment: CDR1 SQVTM and CDR2 ANQGSEA. The CDR3 consists of 12 residues. The CDR3 is CSAQIVGTEAFF. The DNA for the CDR3 is TGCAGCGCTCAGATAGTAGGGACTGAAGCTTTCTTT. Full variable domain (remainder filled in from reference TRBV29-1 and TRBJ1-1): SAVISQKPSRDICQRGTSLTIQCQVDSQVTMMFWYRQQPGQSLTLIATANQGSEATYESGFVIDKFPISRPNLTFSTLTVSNMSPEDSSIYLCSAQIVGTEAFFGQGTRLTVV.

V and J are TRBV7-2 and TRBJ2-1, with 13 bases aligning to TRBD2. CDR3 length: 16 residues. Looked up from germline, CDR1 is SGHTA and CDR2 is FQGNSA. The ends lost 4 bases at V and 7 bases at J; junction bases unmatched: 7. CDR3 protein: CASSSTRLAGGNEQFF. As DNA, the CDR3 is TGTGCCAGCAGCTCGACTCGACTAGCGGGGGGTAATGAGCAGTTCTTC.

The chain couples TRBV29-1 to TRBJ2-1; no clear D. The CDR3 loop spans 10 amino acids. Germline V CDR1 and CDR2: SQVTM, ANQGSEA. Trimming cost V 3 bases and J 3 bases, with 0 bases left between them. The chain's CDR3 is CSVDYNEQFF. The CDR3 DNA reads TGCAGCGTTGACTACAATGAGCAGTTCTTC.

This clone has a single count. The rearrangement uses TRBV28 and TRBJ2-7, with D tentatively TRBD2 (5 bases). CDR3 size: 12 residues. V was pared by 3 bases and J by 6 bases, with 9 bases between. Germline loops: CDR1 MDHEN, CDR2 SYDVKM. The CDR3 sequence is CASSFVRGEQYF. In nucleotides, the CDR3 is TGTGCCAGCAGTTTCGTCCGGGGCGAGCAGTACTTC.

The CDR3 nucleotides are TGTGCCAGCATAGAGACAGGGATGAACACTGAAGCTTTCTTT. Its translation: CASIETGMNTEAFF. The chain has TRBV5-6 and TRBJ1-1; the match to TRBD1 covers 7 bases. The length of the CDR3 is 14 residues. Unmatched junction bases numbered 5, after V lost 6 bases and J lost 0 bases. CDR1 and CDR2 (germline): SGHDT, YYEEEE.

The V call is TRBV5-1, the J call TRBJ2-5; 7 positions agree with TRBD2. This CDR3 spans 15 amino acids. The germline CDR1 and CDR2 sequences are SGHRS and YFSETQ. The trim removed 3 bases at V and 0 bases at J, leaving 5 bases unmatched. In DNA, the CDR3 is TGCGCCAGCAGCTATACCGGGACTAACCAAGAGACCCAGTACTTC. Translation: CASSYTGTNQETQYF.

V gene TRBV7-2 combines with J gene TRBJ2-3; D perhaps matches TRBD2 (5 bases). This CDR3 is built from 19 residues. Germline V gene data show CDR1 as SGHTA and CDR2 as FQGNSA. V lost 6 bases and J lost 0, with 25 bases in between. CDR3 nucleotide sequence: TGTGCCAGCAGTTCCGGGAAGGAAAGACTCCAACTAAGCACAGATACGCAGTATTTT. Protein product: CASSSGKERLQLSTDTQYF.

The chain links TRBV15 to TRBJ2-4; D is possibly TRBD2 (6 bases). CDR3 length: 17 residues. V shed 2 bases and J shed 0 bases, with 14 bases lying between them. Germline V gene sequence: CDR1 LNHNV, CDR2 YYDKDF (reference sequence). CDR3 sequence reads: CATSRSPGSGAKNIQYF. CDR3 bases: TGTGCCACCAGCAGATCCCCCGGGAGTGGAGCCAAAAACATTCAGTACTTC.